Below are 20 T cell receptor beta chains sequenced from a single sample in a study of T cell responses to AZD1222 COVID-19 vaccine. The repertoire was sequenced with immunoSEQ multiplex PCR; TCRdb's copy has only in-frame clones and lacks some. The sample lists around 140,000 clones, 85% to 95% seen once, with around 3.5% in the top ten. The sequencing here drew on peripheral blood, taken 28 days after the second AZD1222 dose. The receptors stem from an adult who received the AZD1222 COVID-19 vaccine.

The chain carries TRBV14 and TRBJ2-2; D perhaps matches TRBD2 (6 bases). The CDR3 covers 14 residues. Trimming shortened V by 0 bases and J by 7 bases, and 9 bases separated the two germline ends. Germline V gene lookup returns CDR1 SGHDN and CDR2 FVKESK. The DNA of the CDR3 is TGTGCCAGCAGCCAAGATTGGGGGGTCGGGGAGCTGTTTTTT. Translated, it gives CASSQDWGVGELFF.

The V call is TRBV27, the J call TRBJ1-1; a weak D match, TRBD1 (6 bases). CDR1 is MNHEY and CDR2 is SMNVEV in the germline V gene (reference sequence). V was cut by 2 bases and J by 6 bases, with 13 bases left in between. The CDR3 sequence is 14 residues long. This CDR3 reads CASSLQGIGAEAFF. Written as DNA, the CDR3 is TGTGCCAGCAGTTTACAGGGGATCGGCGCTGAAGCTTTCTTT.

This chain uses TRBV7-8 with TRBJ1-1; D uncertain. The length of the CDR3 is 13 residues. Trimming took off 3 bases at V and 0 bases at J, with 5 bases between the two ends. Germline CDR1 is SGHVS and CDR2 is FQNEAQ. The CDR3 loop is CASSFRMNTEAFF. The CDR3 nucleotides read TGTGCCAGCAGCTTCCGAATGAACACTGAAGCTTTCTTT.

The rearrangement uses TRBV28 and TRBJ1-1; perhaps TRBD1 as D (6 bases). CDR1 is MDHEN, CDR2 SYDVKM, per germline. Trimming took off 4 bases at V and 3 bases at J, with 15 bases between the two ends. CDR3 size: 15 residues. This chain's CDR3 is CASSSRRGAHTEAFF. The CDR3 DNA reads as TGTGCCAGCAGTTCGAGGAGGGGGGCTCACACTGAAGCTTTCTTT.

This sequence joins TRBV19 and TRBJ2-3; 7 positions match TRBD2. The J segment lost 4 bases and the V segment lost 7 bases, leaving 14 bases of the junction unmatched. Germline CDR1 reads LNHDA; CDR2 reads SQIVND (reference sequence). The CDR3 length is 16 residues. CDR3 sequence reads: CASTTGGGRGPDTQYF. The DNA for the CDR3 is TGTGCCAGTACCACAGGAGGCGGGAGAGGCCCAGATACGCAGTATTTT.

The V and J genes are TRBV6-6 and TRBJ2-7, with 7 bases lining up with TRBD2. The CDR3 consists of 13 residues. With V trimmed by 6 bases and J by 6 bases, 8 bases remained unmatched. Looked up from germline, CDR1 is MNHNY and CDR2 is SVGAGI (reference sequence). The CDR3 here is CASRGGGVAEQYF. The CDR3 DNA sequence: TGTGCCAGCAGGGGGGGAGGGGTCGCCGAGCAGTACTTC.

This clone was recorded only once. The chain couples TRBV29-1 to TRBJ2-2; D is unclear. Trimming took 7 bases from V and 6 from J, leaving 12 bases between them. Per the germline V gene, CDR1 is SQVTM and CDR2 is ANQGSEA. CDR3 size: 12 residues. The CDR3 nucleotides read TGCAGCGCCGTACAATTGCCCGGGGAGCTGTTTTTT. This gives the protein CSAVQLPGELFF.

This clone was seen only once. The chain joins TRBV7-2 to TRBJ2-7, with a tentative D call TRBD1 (7 bases). This CDR3 is 16 amino acids long. Trimming took 2 bases from V and 1 from J, leaving 15 bases between them. CDR1 and CDR2 from the germline V gene are SGHTA and FQGNSA. CDR3 nucleotide sequence: TGTGCCAGCAGCTTAAGCTCCGCAGGGGGGTCCTACGAGCAGTACTTC. This sequence encodes CASSLSSAGGSYEQYF.

The chain employs TRBV15 and TRBJ2-5, with D perhaps matching TRBD1 or TRBD2 (6 bases each). Germline V gene data show CDR1 as LNHNV and CDR2 as YYDKDF (reference sequence). CDR3 length equals 14 residues. The V end was cut by 1 base, the J end by 4 bases, with 10 bases between. The CDR3 is CATSRGGAGETQYF. Written as DNA, the CDR3 is TGTGCCACCAGCAGAGGGGGGGCGGGAGAGACCCAGTACTTC.

The chain is built from TRBV24-1 and TRBJ2-1; the D gene is possibly TRBD2 (5 bases). Germline V gene sequence: CDR1 KGHDR, CDR2 SFDVKD. The ends were cut back, 3 bases at V and 6 bases at J, with 8 bases in the middle. The CDR3 is made up of 13 amino acids. The CDR3 reads CATSDSSVNEQFF. The CDR3 region has the DNA TGTGCCACCAGTGATAGTAGCGTCAATGAGCAGTTCTTC.

The chain has TRBV7-3 and TRBJ2-2; maybe TRBD2 (6 bases). V dropped 5 bases and J dropped 4 bases, with 14 bases sitting between them. Germline V CDR1 and CDR2: SGHTA, FQGTGA. This CDR3 is 15 amino acids long. The CDR3 nucleotides read TGTGCCAGCAGCCCCATGGTCGGGGGCACCGGGGAGCTGTTTTTT. Amino acids: CASSPMVGGTGELFF.

V usage is TRBV19 and J usage is TRBJ2-1; TRBD2 matches at 9 bases. The CDR3 consists of 19 residues. Unmatched junction bases numbered 27, after V lost 10 bases and J lost 8 bases. Per the germline V gene, CDR1 is LNHDA and CDR2 is SQIVND (reference sequence). In DNA form, the CDR3 reads TGTGCCACCAGTCGTGTTGGGCTAGCGGGGTCCTCGGGTCGCGATGAGCAGTTCTTC. Encoded protein: CATSRVGLAGSSGRDEQFF.

The chain employs TRBV9 and TRBJ2-2, with TRBD1 matching 7 bases. The V gene's germline CDR1 is SGDLS and CDR2 YYNGEE. The junction had 10 bases not matched to a gene; V was cut back by 0 bases and J by 2 bases. The CDR3 is 18 amino acids. The CDR3 nucleotides are TGTGCCAGCAGCGTAGGAGCCGGGGACAGCCCAAACACCGGGGAGCTGTTTTTT. Protein product: CASSVGAGDSPNTGELFF.

The chain joins TRBV28 to TRBJ1-1, with D tentatively TRBD1 (5 bases). Germline CDR1 is MDHEN and CDR2 is SYDVKM. The CDR3 is 14 amino acids. Trimming cost V 6 bases and J 1 base, with 12 bases left between them. The CDR3 here is CASRSLGANTEAFF. For the CDR3, the DNA is TGTGCCAGCAGGAGTCTAGGGGCGAACACTGAAGCTTTCTTT.

The gene calls are TRBV28 and TRBJ1-5; weak D call: TRBD1 (6 bases). The length of the CDR3 is 15 residues. The germline V and J ends were trimmed by 4 bases and 6 bases, with 16 bases remaining between them. Germline CDR1 is MDHEN and CDR2 is SYDVKM. CDR3 sequence reads: CASSSTALGGQPQHF. Written as DNA, the CDR3 is TGTGCCAGCAGTTCGACAGCCCTAGGGGGTCAGCCCCAGCATTTT.

This clone was detected a few times. J is TRBJ1-4 and V is TRBV7-9, with a possible D match to TRBD1 (6 bases). CDR3 length: 14 amino acids. V was trimmed by 1 base and J by 8 bases, leaving 11 bases between them. CDR1 is SEHNR, CDR2 FQNEAQ, per germline (reference sequence). The CDR3, as DNA: TGTGCCAGCAGCTTAGGACAGGAGAGAGAAAAACTGTTTTTT. Residues: CASSLGQEREKLFF. Supplemented by reference TRBV7-9 and TRBJ1-4, the full variable domain reads DTGVSQNPRHKITKRGQNVTFRCDPISEHNRLYWYRQTLGQGPEFLTYFQNEAQLEKSRLLSDRFSAERPKGSFSTLEIQRTEQGDSAMYLCASSLGQEREKLFFGSGTQLSVL.

V usage is TRBV19 and J usage is TRBJ2-6; a weak D match, TRBD2 (7 bases). The CDR3 extends over 17 amino acids. Germline V lookup: CDR1 LNHDA, CDR2 SQIVND (reference sequence). Trimming left V 3 bases short and J 0 bases short, with 12 bases between. The CDR3 loop is CASSIPGGSSGANVLTF. In DNA, the CDR3 is TGTGCCAGTAGTATCCCGGGGGGCTCCTCTGGGGCCAACGTCCTGACTTTC.

The V gene is TRBV11-1, the J gene TRBJ2-1, with 8 nucleotides matching TRBD2. CDR3 length equals 14 residues. Per the germline V gene, CDR1 is SGHAT and CDR2 is FQDESV (reference sequence). The V gene end was trimmed by 0 bases and the J gene end by 10 bases; junction bases not matched to a gene: 5. The chain's CDR3 is CASSLATSGREQFF. In DNA form, the CDR3 reads TGTGCCAGCAGCTTAGCTACTAGCGGCAGGGAGCAGTTCTTC.

The V call is TRBV28, the J call TRBJ1-4; D unclear. V was pared by 5 bases and J by 2 bases, with 12 bases between. This CDR3 spans 15 amino acids. Germline loops: CDR1 MDHEN, CDR2 SYDVKM. The CDR3 region has the DNA TGTGCCAGCAGTCCCGGTAGGCAGACTAATGAAAAACTGTTTTTT. Translation: CASSPGRQTNEKLFF.

This clone appeared once. The rearrangement joins TRBV6-5 to TRBJ2-2; 7 bases match TRBD1. This CDR3 has 15 residues. Germline lookup yields CDR1 MNHEY and CDR2 SVGAGI. Trimming removed 6 bases from V and 4 bases from J; junction bases left unmatched: 8. Here the CDR3 DNA reads TGTGCCAGCAGAACCCGGGACAGTCCCACCGGGGAGCTGTTTTTT. It translates to CASRTRDSPTGELFF.